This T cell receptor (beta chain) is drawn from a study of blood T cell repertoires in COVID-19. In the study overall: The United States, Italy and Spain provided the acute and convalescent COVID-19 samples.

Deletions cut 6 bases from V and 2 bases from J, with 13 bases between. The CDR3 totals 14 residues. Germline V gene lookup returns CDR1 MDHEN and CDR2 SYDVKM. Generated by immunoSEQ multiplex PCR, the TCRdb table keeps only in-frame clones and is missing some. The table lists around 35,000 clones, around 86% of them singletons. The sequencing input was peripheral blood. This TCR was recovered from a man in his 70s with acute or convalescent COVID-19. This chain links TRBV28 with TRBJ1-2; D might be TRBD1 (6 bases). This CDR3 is CASRYREGNYGYTF. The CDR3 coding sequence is TGTGCCAGCAGGTACAGGGAGGGAAACTATGGCTACACCTTC.